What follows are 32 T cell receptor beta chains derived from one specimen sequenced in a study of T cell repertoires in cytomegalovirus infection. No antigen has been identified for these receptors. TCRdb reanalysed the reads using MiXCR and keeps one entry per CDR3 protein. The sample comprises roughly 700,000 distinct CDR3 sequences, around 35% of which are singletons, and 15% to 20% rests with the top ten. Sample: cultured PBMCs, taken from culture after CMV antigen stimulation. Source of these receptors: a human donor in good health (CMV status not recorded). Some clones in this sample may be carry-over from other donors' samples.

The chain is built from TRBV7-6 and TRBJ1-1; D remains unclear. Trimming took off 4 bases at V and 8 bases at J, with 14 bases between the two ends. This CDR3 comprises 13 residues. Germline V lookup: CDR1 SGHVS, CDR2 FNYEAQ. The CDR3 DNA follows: TGTGCCAGCAGCTCCTCAGGATCTCAAGAAGCTTTCTTT. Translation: CASSSSGSQEAFF.

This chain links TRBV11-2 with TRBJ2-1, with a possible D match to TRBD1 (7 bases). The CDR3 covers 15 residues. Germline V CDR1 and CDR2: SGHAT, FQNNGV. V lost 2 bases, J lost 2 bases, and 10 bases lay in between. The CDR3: CASSLQGGPYNEQFF. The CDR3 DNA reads TGTGCCAGCAGCTTACAGGGGGGCCCCTACAATGAGCAGTTCTTC. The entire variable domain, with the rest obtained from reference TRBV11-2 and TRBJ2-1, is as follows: EAGVAQSPRYKIIEKRQSVAFWCNPISGHATLYWYQQILGQGPKLLIQFQNNGVVDDSQLPKDRFSAERLKGVDSTLKIQPAKLEDSAVYLCASSLQGGPYNEQFFGPGTRLTVL.

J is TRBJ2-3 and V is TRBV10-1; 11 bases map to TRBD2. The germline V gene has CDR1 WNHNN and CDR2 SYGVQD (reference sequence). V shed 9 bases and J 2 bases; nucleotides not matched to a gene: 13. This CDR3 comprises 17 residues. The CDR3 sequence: CASVMASGRTVTDTQYF. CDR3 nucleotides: TGCGCCAGTGTGATGGCTAGCGGGAGGACCGTCACAGATACGCAGTATTTT.

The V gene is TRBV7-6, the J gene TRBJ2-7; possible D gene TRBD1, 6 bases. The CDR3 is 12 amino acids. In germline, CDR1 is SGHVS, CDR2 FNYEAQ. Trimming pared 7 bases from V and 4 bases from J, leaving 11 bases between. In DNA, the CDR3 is TGTGCCAGCACCCTGGGGGCTTACGAGCAGTACTTC. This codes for CASTLGAYEQYF.

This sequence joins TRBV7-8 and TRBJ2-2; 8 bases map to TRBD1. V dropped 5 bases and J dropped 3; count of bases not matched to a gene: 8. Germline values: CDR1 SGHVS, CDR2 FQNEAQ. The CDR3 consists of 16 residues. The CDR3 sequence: CASSHRTGLDTGELFF. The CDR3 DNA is TGTGCCAGCAGCCACCGGACAGGGCTGGACACCGGGGAGCTGTTTTTT.

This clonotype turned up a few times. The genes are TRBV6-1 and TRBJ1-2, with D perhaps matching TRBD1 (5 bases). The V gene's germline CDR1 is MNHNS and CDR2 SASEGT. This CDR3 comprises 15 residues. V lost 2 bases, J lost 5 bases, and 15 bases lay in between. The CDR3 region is CASSEPKGITYGYTF. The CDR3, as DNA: TGTGCCAGCAGTGAACCGAAGGGGATTACGTATGGCTACACCTTC.

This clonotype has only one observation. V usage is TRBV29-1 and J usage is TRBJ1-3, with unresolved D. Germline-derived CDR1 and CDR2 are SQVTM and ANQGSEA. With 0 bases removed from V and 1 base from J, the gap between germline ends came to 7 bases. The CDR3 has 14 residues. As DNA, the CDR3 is TGCAGCGTTGAAGATTCGGGTTCTGGAAACACCATATATTTT. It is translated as CSVEDSGSGNTIYF.

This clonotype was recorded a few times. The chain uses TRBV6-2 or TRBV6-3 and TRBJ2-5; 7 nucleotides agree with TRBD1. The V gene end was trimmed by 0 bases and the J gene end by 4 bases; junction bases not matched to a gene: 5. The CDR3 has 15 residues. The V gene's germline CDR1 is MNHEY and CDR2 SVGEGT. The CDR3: CASSYSRGQRETQYF. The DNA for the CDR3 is TGTGCCAGCAGTTACTCGAGGGGACAGAGAGAGACCCAGTACTTC.

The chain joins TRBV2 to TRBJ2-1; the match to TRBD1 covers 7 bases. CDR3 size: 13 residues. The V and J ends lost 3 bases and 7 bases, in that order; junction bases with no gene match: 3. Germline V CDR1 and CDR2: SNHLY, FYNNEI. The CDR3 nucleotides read TGTGCCAGCAGTGACAGGGGGAGTAATGAGCAGTTCTTC. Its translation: CASSDRGSNEQFF.

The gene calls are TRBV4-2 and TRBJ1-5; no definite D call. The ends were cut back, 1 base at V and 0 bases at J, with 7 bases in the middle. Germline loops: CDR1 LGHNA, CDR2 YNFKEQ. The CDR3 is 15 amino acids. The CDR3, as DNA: TGTGCCAGCAGCCAAGCGAAAGATAGCAATCAGCCCCAGCATTTT. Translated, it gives CASSQAKDSNQPQHF.

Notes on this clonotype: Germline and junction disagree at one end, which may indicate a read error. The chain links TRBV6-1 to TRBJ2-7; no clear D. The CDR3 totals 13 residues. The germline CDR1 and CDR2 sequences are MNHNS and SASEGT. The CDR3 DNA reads TGTGCCAGCAGTGAAGCGACGTTAGTAGTCCCAAGCTTC. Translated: CASSEATLVVPSF.

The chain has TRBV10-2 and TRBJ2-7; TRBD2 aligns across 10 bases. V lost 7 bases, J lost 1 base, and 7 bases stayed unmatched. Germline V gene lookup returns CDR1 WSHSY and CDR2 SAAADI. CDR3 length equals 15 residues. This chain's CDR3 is CASMEGLAWSYEQYF. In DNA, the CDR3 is TGCGCCAGCATGGAGGGACTAGCGTGGTCCTACGAGCAGTACTTC.

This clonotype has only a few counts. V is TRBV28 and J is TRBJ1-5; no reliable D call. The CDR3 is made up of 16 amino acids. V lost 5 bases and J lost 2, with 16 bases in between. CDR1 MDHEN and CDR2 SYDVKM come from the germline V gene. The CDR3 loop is CASSNAVNLGNQPQHF. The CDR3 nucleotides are TGTGCCAGCAGTAACGCAGTTAATTTGGGCAATCAGCCCCAGCATTTT.

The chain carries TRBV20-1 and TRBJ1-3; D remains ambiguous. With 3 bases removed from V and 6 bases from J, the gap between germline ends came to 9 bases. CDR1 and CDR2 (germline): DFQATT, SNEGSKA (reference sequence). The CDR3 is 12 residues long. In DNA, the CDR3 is TGCAGTGCTAGTTCAGGATTAAACACCATATATTTT. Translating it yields CSASSGLNTIYF.

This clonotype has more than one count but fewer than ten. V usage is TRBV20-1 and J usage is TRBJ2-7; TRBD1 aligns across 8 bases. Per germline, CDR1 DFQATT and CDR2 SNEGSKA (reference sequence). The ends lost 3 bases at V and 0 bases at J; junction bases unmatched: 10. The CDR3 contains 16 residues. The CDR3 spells CSARSGTGGGSYEQYF. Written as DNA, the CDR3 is TGCAGTGCTAGGTCCGGGACAGGAGGGGGCTCCTACGAGCAGTACTTC.

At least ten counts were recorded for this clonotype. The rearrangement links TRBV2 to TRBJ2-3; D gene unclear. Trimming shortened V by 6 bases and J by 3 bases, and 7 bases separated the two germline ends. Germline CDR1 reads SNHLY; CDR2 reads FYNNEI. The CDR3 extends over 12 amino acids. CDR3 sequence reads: CASSVGTDTQYF. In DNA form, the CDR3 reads TGTGCCAGCAGCGTAGGGACAGATACGCAGTATTTT.

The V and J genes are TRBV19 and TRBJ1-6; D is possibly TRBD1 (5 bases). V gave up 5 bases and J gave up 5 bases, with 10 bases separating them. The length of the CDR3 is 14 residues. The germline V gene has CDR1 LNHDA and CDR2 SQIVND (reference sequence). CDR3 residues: CASSVRGDNSPLHF. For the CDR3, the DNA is TGTGCCAGTAGTGTGAGGGGCGATAATTCACCCCTCCACTTT.

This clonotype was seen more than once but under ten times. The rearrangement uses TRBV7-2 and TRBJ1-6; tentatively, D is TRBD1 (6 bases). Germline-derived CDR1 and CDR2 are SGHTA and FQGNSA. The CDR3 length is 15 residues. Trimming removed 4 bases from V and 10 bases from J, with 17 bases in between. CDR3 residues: CASSSIDSGGSPLHF. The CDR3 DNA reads TGTGCCAGCAGCTCCATCGATTCCGGGGGCTCACCCCTCCACTTT.

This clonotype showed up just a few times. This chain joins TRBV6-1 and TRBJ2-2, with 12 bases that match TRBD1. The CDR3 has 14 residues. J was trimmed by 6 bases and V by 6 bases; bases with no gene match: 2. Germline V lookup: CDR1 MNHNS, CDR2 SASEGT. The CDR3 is CASRRDRGPGELFF. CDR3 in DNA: TGTGCCAGCAGACGGGACAGGGGGCCCGGGGAGCTGTTTTTT.

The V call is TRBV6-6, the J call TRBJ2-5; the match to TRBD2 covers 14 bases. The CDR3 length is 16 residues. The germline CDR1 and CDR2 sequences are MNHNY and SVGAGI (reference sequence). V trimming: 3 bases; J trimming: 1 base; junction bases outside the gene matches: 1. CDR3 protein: CASSYGTSGGQETQYF. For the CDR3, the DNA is TGTGCCAGCAGTTATGGGACTAGCGGGGGCCAAGAGACCCAGTACTTC.

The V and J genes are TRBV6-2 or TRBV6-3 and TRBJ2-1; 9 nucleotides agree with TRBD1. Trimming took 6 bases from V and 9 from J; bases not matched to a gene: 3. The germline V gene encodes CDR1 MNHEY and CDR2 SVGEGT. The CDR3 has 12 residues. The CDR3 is CASRRQGGEQFF. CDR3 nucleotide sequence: TGTGCCAGCAGGCGACAGGGGGGTGAGCAGTTCTTC.

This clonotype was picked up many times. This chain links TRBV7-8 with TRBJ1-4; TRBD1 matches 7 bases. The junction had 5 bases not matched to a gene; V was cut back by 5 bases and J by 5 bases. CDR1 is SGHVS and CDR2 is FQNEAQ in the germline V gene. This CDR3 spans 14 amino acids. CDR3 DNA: TGTGCCAGCAGCCCAGGGGGGAAAAATGAAAAACTGTTTTTT. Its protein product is CASSPGGKNEKLFF.

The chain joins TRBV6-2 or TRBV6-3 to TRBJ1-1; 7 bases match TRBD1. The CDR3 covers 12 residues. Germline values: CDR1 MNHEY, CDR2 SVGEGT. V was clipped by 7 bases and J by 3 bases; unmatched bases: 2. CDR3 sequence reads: CASNRGYTEAFF. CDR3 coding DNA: TGTGCCAGCAACAGGGGCTACACTGAAGCTTTCTTT.

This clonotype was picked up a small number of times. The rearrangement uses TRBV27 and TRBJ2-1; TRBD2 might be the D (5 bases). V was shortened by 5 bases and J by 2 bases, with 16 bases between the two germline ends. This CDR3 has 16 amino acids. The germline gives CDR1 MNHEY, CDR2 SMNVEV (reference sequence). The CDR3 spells CASSPLSTGTYNEQFF. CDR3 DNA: TGTGCCAGCAGTCCCCTTTCCACGGGGACCTACAATGAGCAGTTCTTC.

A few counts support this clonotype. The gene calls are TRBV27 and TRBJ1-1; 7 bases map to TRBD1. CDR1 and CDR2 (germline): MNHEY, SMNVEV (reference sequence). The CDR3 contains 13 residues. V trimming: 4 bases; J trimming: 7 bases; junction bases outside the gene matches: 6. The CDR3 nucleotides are TGTGCCAGCAGTTGGCAGGGGGGTGGTGAAGCTTTCTTT. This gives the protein CASSWQGGGEAFF.

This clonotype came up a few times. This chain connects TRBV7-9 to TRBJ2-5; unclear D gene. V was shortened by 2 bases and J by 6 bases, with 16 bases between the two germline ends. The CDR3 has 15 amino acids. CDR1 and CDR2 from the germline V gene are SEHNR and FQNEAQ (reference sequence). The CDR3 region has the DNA TGTGCCAGCAGCTTAATGGGCAGCCCAGCAAAGACCCAGTACTTC. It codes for CASSLMGSPAKTQYF. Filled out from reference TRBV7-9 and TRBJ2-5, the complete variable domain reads DTGVSQNPRHKITKRGQNVTFRCDPISEHNRLYWYRQTLGQGPEFLTYFQNEAQLEKSRLLSDRFSAERPKGSFSTLEIQRTEQGDSAMYLCASSLMGSPAKTQYFGPGTRLLVL.

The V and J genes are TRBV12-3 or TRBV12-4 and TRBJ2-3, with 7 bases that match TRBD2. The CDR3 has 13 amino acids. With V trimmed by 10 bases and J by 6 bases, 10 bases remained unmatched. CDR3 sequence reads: CATSGGMKDTQYF. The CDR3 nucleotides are TGTGCCACCTCCGGGGGGATGAAGGATACGCAGTATTTT.

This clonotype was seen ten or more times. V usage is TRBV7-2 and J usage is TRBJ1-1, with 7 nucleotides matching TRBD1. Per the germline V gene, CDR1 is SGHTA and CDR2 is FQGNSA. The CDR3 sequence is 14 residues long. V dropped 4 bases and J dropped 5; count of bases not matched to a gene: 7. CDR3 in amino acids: CASSYWRGQTEAFF. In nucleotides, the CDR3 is TGTGCCAGCAGCTACTGGAGGGGGCAGACTGAAGCTTTCTTT.

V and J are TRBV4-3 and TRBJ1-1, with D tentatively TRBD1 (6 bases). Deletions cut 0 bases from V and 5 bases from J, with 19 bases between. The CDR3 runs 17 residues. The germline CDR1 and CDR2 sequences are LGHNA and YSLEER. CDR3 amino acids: CASSQDRGGGPRTEAFF. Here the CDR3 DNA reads TGCGCCAGCAGCCAAGACCGGGGCGGGGGGCCTAGAACTGAAGCTTTCTTT.

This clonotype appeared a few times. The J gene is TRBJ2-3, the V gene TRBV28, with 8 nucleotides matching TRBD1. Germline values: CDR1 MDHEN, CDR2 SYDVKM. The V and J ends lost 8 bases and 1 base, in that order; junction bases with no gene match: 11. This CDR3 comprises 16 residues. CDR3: CASRMTGVVGTDTQYF. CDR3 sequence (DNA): TGTGCCAGCCGAATGACAGGGGTAGTGGGCACAGATACGCAGTATTTT.

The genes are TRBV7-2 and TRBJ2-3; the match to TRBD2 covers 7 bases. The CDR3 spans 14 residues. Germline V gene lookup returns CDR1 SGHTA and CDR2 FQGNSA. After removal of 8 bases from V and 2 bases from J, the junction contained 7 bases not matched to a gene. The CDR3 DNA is TGTGCCAGCGGCTCCGGGACTAACACAGATACGCAGTATTTT. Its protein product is CASGSGTNTDTQYF.

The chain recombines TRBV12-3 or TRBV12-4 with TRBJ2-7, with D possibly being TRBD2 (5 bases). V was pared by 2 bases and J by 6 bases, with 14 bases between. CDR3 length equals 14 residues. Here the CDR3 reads CASSLRTPSGEQYF. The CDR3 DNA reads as TGTGCCAGCAGTTTACGGACTCCGTCCGGCGAGCAGTACTTC.